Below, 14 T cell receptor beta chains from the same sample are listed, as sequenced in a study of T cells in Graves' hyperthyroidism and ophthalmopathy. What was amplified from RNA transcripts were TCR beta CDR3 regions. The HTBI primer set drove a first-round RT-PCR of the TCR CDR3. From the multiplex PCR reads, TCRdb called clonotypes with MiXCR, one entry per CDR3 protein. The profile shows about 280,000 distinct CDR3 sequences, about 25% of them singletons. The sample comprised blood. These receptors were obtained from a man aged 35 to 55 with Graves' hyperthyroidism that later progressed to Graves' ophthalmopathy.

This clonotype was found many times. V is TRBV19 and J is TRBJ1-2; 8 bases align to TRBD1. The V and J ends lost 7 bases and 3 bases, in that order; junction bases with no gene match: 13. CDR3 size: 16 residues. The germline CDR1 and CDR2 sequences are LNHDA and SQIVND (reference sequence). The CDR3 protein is CASIPGQAINHYGYTF. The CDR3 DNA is TGTGCCAGTATTCCGGGACAGGCGATTAATCACTATGGCTACACCTTC.

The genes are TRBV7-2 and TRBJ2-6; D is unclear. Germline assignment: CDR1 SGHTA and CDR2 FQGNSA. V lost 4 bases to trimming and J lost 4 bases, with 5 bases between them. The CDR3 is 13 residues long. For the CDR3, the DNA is TGTGCCAGCAGCTCCGGAGGGGCCAACGTCCTGACTTTC. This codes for CASSSGGANVLTF.

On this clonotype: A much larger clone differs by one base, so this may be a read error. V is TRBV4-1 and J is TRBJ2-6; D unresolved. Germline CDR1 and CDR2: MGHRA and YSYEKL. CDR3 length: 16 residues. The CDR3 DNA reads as TGCGCCAGCAGGATAGATGAAGTCTCTGGGACCAACGTCCTGACTTTC. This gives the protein CASRIDEVSGTNVLTF.

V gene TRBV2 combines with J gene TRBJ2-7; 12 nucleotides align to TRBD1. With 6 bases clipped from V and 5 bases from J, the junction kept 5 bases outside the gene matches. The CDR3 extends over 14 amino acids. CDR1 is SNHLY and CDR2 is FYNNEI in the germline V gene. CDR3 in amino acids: CASSAGTGGHEQYF. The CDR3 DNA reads TGTGCCAGCAGCGCCGGGACAGGGGGCCACGAGCAGTACTTC.

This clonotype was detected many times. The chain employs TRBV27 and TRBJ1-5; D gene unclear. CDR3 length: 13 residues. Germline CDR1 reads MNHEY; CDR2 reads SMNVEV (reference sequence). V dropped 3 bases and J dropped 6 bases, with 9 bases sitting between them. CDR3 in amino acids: CASSFLGGQPQHF. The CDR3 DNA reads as TGTGCCAGCAGTTTCCTGGGAGGTCAGCCCCAGCATTTT.

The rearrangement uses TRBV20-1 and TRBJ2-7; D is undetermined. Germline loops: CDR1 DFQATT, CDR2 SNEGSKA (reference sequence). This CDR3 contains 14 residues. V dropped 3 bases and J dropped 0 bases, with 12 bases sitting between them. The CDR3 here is CSARIPHSSYEQYF. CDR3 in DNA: TGCAGTGCTAGGATCCCCCATTCCTCCTACGAGCAGTACTTC.

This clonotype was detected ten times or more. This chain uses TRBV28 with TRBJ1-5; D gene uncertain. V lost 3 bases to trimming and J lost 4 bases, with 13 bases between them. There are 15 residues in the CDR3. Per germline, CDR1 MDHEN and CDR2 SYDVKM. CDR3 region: CASSLSPSGNQPQHF. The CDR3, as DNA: TGTGCCAGCAGTTTGAGCCCATCAGGAAATCAGCCCCAGCATTTT. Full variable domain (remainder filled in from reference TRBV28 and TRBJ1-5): DVKVTQSSRYLVKRTGEKVFLECVQDMDHENMFWYRQDPGLGLRLIYFSYDVKMKEKGDIPEGYSVSREKKERFSLILESASTNQTSMYLCASSLSPSGNQPQHFGDGTRLSIL.

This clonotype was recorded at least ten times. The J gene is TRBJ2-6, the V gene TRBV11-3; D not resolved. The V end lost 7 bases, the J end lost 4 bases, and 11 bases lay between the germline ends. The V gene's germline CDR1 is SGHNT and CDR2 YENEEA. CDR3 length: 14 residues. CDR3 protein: CASTQGPGANVLTF. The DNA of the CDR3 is TGTGCCAGCACCCAAGGCCCCGGGGCCAACGTCCTGACTTTC.

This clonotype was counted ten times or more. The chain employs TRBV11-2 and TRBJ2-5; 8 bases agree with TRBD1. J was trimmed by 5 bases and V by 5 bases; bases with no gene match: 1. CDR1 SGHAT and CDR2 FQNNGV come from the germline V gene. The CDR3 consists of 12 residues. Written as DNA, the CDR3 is TGTGCCAGCAGCCGACAGGGGGAGACCCAGTACTTC. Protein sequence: CASSRQGETQYF.

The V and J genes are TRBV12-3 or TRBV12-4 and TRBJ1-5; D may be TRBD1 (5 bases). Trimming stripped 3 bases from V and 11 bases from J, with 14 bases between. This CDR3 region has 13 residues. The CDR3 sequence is CASSFQKGIAQHF. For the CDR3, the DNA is TGTGCCAGCAGTTTCCAAAAGGGGATAGCCCAGCATTTT.

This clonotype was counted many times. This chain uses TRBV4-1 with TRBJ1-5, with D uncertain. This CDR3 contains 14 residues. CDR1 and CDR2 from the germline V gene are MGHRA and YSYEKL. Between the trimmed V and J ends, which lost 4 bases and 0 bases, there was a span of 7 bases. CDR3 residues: CASSPKGSNQPQHF. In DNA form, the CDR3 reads TGCGCCAGCAGCCCCAAGGGTAGCAATCAGCCCCAGCATTTT.

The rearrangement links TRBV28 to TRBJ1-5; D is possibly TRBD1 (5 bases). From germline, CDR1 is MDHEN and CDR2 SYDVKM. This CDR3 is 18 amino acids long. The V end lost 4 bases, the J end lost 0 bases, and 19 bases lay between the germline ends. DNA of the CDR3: TGTGCCAGCAGTTATACGGCGGGGCTGTTCTTTAGCAATCAGCCCCAGCATTTT. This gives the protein CASSYTAGLFFSNQPQHF.

CDR3 protein: CAPRVGAPYEQYF. In DNA, the CDR3 is TGTGCACCAAGGGTGGGTGCGCCCTACGAGCAGTACTTC. V gene TRBV7-2 combines with J gene TRBJ2-7; D is ambiguous. The CDR3 is 13 residues long. Germline V lookup: CDR1 SGHTA, CDR2 FQGNSA. Using reference TRBV7-2 and TRBJ2-7 for the parts outside the CDR3, the full variable domain is GAGVSQSPSNKVTEKGKDVELRCDPISGHTALYWYRQSLGQGLEFLIYFQGNSAPDKSGLPSDRFSAERTGGSVSTLTIQRTQQEDSAVYLCAPRVGAPYEQYFGPGTRLTVT.

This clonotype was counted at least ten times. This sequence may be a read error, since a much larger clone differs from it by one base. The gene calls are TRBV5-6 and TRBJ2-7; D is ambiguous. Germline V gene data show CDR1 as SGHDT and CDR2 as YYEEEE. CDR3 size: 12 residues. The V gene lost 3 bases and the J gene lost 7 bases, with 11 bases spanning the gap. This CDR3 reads CASSSHLREQYF. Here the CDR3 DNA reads TGTGCCAGCAGCTCGCATTTGAGAGAGCAGTACTTC.